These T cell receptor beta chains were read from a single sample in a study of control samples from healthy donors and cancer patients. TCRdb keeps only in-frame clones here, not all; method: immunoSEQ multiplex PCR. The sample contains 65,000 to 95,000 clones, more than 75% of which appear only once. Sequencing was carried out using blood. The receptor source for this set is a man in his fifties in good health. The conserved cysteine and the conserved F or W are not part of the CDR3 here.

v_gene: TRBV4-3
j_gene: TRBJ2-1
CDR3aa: ASSQETGNEQF

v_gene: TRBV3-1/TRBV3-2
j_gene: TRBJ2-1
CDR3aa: ASSQSGLAAGSYNEQF

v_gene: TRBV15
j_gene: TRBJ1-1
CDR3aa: ATSRGGGPPEAF

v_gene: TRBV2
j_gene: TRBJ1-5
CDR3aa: ASSEAFQPQH

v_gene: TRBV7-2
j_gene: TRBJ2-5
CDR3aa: ASGPTGVQGETQY

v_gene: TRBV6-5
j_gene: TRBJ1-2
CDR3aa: ASSYDLGRGGYT

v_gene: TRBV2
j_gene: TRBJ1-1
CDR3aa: ASRVSGTRGF

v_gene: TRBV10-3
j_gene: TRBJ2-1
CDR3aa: AISEIKGDEQF

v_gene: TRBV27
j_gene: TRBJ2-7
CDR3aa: ASSSSGYLYEQY

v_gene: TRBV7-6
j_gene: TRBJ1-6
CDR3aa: ASSETWDRASPLH

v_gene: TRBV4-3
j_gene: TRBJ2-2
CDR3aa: ASSPLTSGRSGELF

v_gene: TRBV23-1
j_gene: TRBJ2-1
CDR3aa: ASRGAELNEQF

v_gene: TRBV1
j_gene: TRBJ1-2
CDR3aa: TSSQDMTFRQGVLGSYGYT

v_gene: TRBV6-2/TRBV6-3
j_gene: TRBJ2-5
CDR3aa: ASSYSGGVKETQY

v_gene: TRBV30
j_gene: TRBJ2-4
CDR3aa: AWSAGGQSKNIQY

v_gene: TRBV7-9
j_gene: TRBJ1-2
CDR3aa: ASSSGQGNYGYT

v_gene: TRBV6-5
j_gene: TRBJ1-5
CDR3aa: ASSTQGAGNQPQH

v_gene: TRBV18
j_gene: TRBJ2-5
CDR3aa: ASSPGQVQETQY

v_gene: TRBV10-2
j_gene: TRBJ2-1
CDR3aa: ASSEPGHTYNEQF

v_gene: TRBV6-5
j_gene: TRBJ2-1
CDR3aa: ASSRLAGVNEQF

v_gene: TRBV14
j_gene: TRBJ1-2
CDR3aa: ASSLTLGGYT

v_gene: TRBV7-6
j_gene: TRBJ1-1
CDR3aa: ASSLSSATEAF

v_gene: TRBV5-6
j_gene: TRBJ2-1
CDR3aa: ASSSHNEQF

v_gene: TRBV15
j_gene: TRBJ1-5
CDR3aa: ATSRDPNGNQPQH

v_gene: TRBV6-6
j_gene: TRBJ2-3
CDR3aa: ASKKSGRGGADTQY

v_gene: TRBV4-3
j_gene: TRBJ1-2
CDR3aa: ASSQDPLSSVYT

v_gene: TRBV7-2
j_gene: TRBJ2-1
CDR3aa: ASSPPKGGEQF

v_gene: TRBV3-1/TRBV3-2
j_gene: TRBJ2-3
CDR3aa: ASSQGLGDTQY

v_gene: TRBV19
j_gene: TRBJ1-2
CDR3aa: ASSTFQGGGYT

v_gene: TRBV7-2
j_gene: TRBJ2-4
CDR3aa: ASSDTGELAKNIQY

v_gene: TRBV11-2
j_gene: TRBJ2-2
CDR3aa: ASSLAYLGGTGELF

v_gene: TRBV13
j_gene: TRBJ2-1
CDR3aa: ASSSPWVAGGRNEQF

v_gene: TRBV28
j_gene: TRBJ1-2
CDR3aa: ASMTLGQGHGYT

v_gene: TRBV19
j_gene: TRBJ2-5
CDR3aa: ASSTPGKQETQY

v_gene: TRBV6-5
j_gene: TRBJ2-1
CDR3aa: ASTRGRNNEQF

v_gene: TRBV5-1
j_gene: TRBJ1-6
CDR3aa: ASSTSGGANSPLH

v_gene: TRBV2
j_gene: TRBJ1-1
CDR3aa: ASSADSLMNTEAF

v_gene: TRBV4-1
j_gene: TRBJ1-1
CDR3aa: ASSPRQGGNTEAF

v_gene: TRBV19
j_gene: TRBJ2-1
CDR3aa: ASSIETGGGQF

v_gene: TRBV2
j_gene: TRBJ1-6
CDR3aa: ASIGQVNNSPLH

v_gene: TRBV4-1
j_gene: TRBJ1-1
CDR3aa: ASSRDGQGGTEAF

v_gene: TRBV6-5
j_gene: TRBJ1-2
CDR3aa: ASRWGTGDGYT